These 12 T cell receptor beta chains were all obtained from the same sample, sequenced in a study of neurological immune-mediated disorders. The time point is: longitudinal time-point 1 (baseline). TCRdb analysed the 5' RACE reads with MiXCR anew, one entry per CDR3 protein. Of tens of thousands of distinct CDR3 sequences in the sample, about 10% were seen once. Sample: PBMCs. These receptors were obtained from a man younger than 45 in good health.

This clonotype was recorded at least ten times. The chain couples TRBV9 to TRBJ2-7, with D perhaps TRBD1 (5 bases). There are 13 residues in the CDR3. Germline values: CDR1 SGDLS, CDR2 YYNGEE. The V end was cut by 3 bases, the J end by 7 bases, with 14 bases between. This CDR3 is CASSAIPTEEQYF. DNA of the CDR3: TGTGCCAGCAGCGCGATACCGACAGAAGAGCAGTACTTC. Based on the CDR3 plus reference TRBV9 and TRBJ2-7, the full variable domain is DSGVTQTPKHLITATGQRVTLRCSPRSGDLSVYWYQQSLDQGLQFLIQYYNGEERAKGNILERFSAQQFPDLHSELNLSSLELGDSALYFCASSAIPTEEQYFGPGTRLTVT.

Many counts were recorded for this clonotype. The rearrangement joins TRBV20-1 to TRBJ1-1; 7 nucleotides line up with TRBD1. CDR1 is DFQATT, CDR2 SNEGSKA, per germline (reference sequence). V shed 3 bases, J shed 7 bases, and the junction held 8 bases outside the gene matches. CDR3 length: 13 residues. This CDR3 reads CSASFRQGLEAFF. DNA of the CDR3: TGCAGTGCTAGCTTCCGACAGGGACTTGAAGCTTTCTTT.

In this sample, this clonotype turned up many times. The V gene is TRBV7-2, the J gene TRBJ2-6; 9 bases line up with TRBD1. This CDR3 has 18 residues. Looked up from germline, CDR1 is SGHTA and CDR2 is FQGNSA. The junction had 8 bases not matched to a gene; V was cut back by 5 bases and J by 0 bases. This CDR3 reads CASSPTGTGSSGANVLTF. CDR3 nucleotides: TGTGCCAGCAGCCCCACCGGGACAGGGAGCTCTGGGGCCAACGTCCTGACTTTC.

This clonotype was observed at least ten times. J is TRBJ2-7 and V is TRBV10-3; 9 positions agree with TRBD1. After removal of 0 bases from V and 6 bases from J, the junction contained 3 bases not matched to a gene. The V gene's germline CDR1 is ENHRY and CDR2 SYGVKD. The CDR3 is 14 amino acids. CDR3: CAISESRDRAEQYF. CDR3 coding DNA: TGTGCCATCAGTGAGTCGAGGGACAGGGCCGAGCAGTACTTC.

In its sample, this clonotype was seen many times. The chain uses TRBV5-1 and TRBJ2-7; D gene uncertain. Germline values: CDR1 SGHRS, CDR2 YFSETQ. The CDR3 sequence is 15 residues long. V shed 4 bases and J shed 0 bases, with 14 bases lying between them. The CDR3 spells CASSPGDPVSYEQYF. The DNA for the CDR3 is TGCGCCAGCAGCCCCGGCGATCCCGTCTCCTACGAGCAGTACTTC.

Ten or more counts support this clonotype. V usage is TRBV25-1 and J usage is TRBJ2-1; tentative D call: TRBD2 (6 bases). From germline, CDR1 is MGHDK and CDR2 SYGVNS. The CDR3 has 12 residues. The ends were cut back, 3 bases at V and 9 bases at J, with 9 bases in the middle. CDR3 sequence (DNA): TGTGCCAGCAGTGAGGGGCGGGGTGAGCAGTTCTTC. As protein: CASSEGRGEQFF. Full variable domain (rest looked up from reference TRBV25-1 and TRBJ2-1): EADIYQTPRYLVIGTGKKITLECSQTMGHDKMYWYQQDPGMELHLIHYSYGVNSTEKGDLSSESTVSRIRTEHFPLTLESARPSHTSQYLCASSEGRGEQFFGPGTRLTVL.

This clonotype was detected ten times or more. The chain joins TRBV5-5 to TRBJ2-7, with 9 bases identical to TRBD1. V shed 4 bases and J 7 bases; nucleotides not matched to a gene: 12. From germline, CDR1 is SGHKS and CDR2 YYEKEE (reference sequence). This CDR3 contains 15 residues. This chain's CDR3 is CASSNPGQGLGEQYF. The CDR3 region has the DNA TGTGCCAGCAGCAACCCAGGACAGGGGCTGGGGGAGCAGTACTTC.

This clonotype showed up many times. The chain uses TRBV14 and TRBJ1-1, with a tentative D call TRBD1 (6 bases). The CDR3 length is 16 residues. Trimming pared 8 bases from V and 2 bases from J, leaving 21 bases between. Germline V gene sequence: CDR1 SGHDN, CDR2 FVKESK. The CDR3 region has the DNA TGTGCCAGCGGACCTACAGGGAGGGGGATAAACACTGAAGCTTTCTTT. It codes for CASGPTGRGINTEAFF.

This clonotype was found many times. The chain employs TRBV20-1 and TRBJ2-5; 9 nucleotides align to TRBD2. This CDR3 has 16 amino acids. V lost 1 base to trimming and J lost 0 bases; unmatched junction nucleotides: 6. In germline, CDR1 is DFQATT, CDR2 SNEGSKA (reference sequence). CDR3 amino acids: CSARGASGTYQETQYF. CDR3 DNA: TGCAGTGCTAGAGGGGCTAGCGGGACGTACCAAGAGACCCAGTACTTC.

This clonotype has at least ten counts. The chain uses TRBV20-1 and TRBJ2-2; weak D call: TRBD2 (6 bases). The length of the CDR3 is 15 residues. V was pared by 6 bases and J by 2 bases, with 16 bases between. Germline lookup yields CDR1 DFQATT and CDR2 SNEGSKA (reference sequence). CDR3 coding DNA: TGCAGTGCGCACCCGGGACTGGATAACACCGGGGAGCTGTTTTTT. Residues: CSAHPGLDNTGELFF.

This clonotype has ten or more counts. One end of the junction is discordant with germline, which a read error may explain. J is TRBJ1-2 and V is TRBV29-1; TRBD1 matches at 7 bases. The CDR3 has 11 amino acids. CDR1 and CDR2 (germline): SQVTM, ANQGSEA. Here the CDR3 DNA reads TGCAGCGTTGTCACAGGGGCTGATCCCCTCTTC. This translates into CSVVTGADPLF.

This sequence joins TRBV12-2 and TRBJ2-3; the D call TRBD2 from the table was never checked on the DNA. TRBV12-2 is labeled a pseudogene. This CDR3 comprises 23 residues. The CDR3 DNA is TGTGCAAGTCGCTTCTCCAAGCTCAGTCCACTAGCGGGAGGGCCAGATGAGTCAGATACGCAGTATTTT. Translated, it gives CASRFSKLSPLAGGPDESDTQYF.